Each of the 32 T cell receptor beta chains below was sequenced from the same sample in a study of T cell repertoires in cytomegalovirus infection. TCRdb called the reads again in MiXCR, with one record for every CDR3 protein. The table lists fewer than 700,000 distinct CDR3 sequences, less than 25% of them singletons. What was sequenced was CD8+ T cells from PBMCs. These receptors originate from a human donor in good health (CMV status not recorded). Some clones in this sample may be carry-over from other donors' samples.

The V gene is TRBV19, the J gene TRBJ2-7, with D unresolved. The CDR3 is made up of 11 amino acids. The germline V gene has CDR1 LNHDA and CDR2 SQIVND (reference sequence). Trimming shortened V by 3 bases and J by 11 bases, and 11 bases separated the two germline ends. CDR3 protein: CASSIGSLKYF. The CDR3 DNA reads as TGTGCCAGTAGTATTGGCAGCTTGAAGTACTTC.

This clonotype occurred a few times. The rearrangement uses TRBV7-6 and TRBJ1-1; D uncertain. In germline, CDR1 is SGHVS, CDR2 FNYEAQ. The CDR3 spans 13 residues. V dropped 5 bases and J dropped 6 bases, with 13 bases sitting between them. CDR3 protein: CASSGGRGSEAFF. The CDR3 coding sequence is TGTGCCAGCAGCGGAGGAAGAGGTTCTGAAGCTTTCTTT.

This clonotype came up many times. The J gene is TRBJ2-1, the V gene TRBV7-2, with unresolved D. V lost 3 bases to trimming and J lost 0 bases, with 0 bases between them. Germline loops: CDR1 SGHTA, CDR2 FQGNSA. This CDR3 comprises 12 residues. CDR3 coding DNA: TGTGCCAGCAGCTTCTCCTACAATGAGCAGTTCTTC. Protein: CASSFSYNEQFF.

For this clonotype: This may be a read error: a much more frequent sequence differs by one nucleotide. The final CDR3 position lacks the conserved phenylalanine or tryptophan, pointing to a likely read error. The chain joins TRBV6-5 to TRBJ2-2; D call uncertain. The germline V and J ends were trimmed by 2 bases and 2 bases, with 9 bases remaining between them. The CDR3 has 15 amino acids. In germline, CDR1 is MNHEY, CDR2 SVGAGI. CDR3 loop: CASSYTGPNTGELFS. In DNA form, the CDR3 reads TGTGCCAGCAGTTACACCGGGCCCAACACCGGGGAGCTGTTTTCT.

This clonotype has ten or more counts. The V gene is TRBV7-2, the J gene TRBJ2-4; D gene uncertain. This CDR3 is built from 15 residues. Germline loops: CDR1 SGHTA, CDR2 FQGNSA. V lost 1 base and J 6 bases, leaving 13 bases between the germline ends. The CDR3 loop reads CASSLGFGAGNIQYF. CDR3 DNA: TGTGCCAGCAGCTTAGGATTTGGCGCCGGAAACATTCAGTACTTC.

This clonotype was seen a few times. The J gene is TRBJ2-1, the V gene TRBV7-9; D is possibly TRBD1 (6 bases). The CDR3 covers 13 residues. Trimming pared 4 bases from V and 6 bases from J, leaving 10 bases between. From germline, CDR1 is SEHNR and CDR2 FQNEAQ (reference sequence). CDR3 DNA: TGTGCCAGCAGCTCAGGGGCGGGCAATGAGCAGTTCTTC. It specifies CASSSGAGNEQFF.

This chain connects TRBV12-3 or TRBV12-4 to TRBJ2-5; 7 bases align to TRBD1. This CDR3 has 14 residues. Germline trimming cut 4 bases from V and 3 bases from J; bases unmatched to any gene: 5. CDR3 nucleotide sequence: TGTGCCAGCAGTTCCGGGACAGACGAAGAGACCCAGTACTTC. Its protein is CASSSGTDEETQYF.

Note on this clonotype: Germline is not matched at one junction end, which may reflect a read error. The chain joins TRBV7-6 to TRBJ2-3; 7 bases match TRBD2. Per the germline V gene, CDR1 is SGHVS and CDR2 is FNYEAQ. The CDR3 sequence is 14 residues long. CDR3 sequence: CVSSFGGGADTQYF. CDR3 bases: TGTGTCAGCAGCTTCGGCGGGGGTGCAGATACGCAGTATTTT.

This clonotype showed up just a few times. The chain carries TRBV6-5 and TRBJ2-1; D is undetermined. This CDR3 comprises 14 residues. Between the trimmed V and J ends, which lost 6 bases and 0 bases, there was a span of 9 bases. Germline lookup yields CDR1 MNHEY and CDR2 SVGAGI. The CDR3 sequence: CASRSTSSYNEQFF. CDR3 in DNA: TGTGCCAGCAGAAGCACCAGCTCCTACAATGAGCAGTTCTTC.

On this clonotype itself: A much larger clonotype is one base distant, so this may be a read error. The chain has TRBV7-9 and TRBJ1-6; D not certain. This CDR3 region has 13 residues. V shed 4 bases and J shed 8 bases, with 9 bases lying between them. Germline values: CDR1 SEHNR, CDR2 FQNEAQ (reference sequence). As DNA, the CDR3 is TGTGCCAGCAGCTCCCCCCGGGATTCACCCCTCCACTTT. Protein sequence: CASSSPRDSPLHF.

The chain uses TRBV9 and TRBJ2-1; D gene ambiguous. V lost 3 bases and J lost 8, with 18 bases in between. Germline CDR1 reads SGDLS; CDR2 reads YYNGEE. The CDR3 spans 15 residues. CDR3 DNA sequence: TGTGCCAGCAGCGACGGTCCAAAGTGGTGGGATGAGCAGTTCTTC. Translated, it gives CASSDGPKWWDEQFF.

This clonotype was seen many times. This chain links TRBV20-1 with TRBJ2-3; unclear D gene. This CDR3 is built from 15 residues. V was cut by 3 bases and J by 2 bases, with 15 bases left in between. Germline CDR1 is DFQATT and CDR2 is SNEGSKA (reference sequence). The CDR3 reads CSARKNGDSTDTQYF. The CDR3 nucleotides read TGCAGTGCTAGGAAAAACGGAGATTCCACAGATACGCAGTATTTT.

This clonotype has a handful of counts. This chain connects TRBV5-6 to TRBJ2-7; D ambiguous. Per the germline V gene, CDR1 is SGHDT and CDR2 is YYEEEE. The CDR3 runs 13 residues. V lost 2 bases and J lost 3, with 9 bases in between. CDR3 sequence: CASSLGQHYEQYF. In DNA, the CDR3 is TGTGCCAGCAGCTTAGGGCAGCACTACGAGCAGTACTTC.

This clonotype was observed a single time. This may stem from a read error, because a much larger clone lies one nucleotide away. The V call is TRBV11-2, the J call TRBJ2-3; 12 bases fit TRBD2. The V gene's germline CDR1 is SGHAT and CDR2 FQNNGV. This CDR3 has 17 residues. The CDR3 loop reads CTSRDLAGGLGVGTQYF. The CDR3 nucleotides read TGTACCAGCAGGGACCTAGCGGGGGGGCTTGGCGTGGGTACGCAGTATTTT.

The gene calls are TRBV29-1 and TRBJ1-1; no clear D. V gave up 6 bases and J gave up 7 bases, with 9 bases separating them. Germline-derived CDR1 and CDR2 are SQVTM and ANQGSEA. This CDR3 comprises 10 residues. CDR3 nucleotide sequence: TGCAGCGTGCCCGGCATTGAAGCTTTCTTT. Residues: CSVPGIEAFF.

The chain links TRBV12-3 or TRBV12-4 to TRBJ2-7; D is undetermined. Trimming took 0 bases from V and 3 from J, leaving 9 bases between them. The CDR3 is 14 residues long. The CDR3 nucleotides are TGTGCCAGCAGTTTAGCGGCAATTCACTACGAGCAGTACTTC. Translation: CASSLAAIHYEQYF.

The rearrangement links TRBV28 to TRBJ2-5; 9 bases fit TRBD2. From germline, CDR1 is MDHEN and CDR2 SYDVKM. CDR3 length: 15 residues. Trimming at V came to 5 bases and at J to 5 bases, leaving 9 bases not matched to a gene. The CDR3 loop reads CASSRGRGGRETQYF. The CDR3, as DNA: TGTGCCAGCAGTCGCGGGCGGGGGGGCCGCGAGACCCAGTACTTC. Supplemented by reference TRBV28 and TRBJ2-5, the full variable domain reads DVKVTQSSRYLVKRTGEKVFLECVQDMDHENMFWYRQDPGLGLRLIYFSYDVKMKEKGDIPEGYSVSREKKERFSLILESASTNQTSMYLCASSRGRGGRETQYFGPGTRLLVL.

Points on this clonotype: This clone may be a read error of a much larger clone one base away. The chain's CDR3 is CASSFRQGVQNGYTF. CDR3 DNA sequence: TGTGCCAGCAGCTTCCGACAGGGGGTACAGAATGGCTACACCTTC. The V gene is TRBV7-8, the J gene TRBJ1-2, with 9 nucleotides matching TRBD1. CDR1 SGHVS and CDR2 FQNEAQ come from the germline V gene. There are 15 residues in the CDR3. After removal of 3 bases from V and 6 bases from J, the junction contained 8 bases not matched to a gene.

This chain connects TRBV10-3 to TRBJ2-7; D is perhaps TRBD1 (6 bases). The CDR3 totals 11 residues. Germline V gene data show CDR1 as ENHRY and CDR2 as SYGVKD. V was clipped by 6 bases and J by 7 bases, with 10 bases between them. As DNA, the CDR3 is TGTGCCATCAGGGGGGCGTGGGAGCAGTACTTC. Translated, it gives CAIRGAWEQYF.

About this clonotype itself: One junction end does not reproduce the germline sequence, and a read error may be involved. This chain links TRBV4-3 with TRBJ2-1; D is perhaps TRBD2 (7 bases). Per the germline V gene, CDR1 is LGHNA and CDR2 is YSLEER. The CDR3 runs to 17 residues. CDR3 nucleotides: TGCGCCAGCAGCCCAATTTCCGGGACACCCGGGGGGAATGTGCAGTTCTTC. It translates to CASSPISGTPGGNVQFF.

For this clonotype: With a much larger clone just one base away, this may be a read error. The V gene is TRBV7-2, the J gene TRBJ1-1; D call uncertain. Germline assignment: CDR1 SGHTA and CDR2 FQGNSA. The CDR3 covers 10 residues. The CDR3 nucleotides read TGTGCCAACAGCTCCCCTGTGGCTTTCTTT. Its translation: CANSSPVAFF.

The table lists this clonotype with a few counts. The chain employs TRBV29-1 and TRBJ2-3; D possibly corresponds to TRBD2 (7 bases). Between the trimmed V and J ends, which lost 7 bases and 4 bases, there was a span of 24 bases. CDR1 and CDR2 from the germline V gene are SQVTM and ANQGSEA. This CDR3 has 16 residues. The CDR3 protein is CSGGRLWRGKSDTQYF. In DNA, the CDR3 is TGCAGCGGGGGGCGCCTTTGGCGGGGGAAGTCAGATACGCAGTATTTT.

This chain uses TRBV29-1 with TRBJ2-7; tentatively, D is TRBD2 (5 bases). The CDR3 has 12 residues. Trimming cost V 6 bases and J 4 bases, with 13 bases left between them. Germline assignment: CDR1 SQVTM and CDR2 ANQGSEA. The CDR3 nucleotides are TGCAGCGTGTACTCCACGGGGTACGAGCAGTACTTC. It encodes CSVYSTGYEQYF.

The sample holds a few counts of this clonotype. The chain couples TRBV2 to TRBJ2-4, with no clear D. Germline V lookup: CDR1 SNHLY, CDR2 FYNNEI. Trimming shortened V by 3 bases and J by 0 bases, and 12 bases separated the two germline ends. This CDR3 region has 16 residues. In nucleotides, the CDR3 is TGTGCCAGCAGTGACCCGGCCAGATTAGCCAAAAACATTCAGTACTTC. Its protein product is CASSDPARLAKNIQYF.

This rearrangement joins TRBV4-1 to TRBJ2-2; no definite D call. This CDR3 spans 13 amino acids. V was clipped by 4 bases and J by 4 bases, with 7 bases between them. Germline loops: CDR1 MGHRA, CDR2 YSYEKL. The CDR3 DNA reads TGCGCCAGCAGCCCGGGCGTCACCGGGGAGCTGTTTTTT. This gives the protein CASSPGVTGELFF.

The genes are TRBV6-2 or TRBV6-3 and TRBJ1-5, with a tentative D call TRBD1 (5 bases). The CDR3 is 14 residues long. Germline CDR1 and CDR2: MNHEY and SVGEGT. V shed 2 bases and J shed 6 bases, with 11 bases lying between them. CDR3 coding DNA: TGTGCCAGCAGTTACAGGGGCAGAATTCAGCCCCAGCATTTT. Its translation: CASSYRGRIQPQHF.

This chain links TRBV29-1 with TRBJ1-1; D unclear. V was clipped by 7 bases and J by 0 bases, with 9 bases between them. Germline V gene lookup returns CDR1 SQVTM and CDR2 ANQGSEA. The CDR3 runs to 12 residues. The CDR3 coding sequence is TGCAGCGGAGGGCACATGAACACTGAAGCTTTCTTT. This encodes CSGGHMNTEAFF.

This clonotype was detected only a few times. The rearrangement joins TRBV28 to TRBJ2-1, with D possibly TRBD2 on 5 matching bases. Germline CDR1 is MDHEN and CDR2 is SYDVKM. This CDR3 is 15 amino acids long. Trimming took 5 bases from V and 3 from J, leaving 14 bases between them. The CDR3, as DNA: TGTGCCAGCAGTCCCTCCAGAGGGTACTACAATGAGCAGTTCTTC. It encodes CASSPSRGYYNEQFF.

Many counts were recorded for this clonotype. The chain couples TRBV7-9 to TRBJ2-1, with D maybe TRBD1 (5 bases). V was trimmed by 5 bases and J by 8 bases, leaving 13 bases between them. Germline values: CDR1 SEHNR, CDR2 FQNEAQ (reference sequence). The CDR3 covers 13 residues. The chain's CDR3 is CASSPQGSHEQFF. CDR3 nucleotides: TGTGCCAGCAGCCCTCAGGGAAGCCATGAGCAGTTCTTC.

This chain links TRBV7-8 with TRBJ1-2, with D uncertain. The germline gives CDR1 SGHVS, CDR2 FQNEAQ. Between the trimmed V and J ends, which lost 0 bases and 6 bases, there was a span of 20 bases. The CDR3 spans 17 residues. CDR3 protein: CASSLAVLIGPTDGYTF. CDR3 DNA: TGTGCCAGCAGCTTAGCGGTGTTAATTGGCCCGACGGATGGCTACACCTTC.

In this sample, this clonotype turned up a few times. CDR3 sequence reads: CASSSTSHNTGELFF. The CDR3 coding sequence is TGTGCCAGCAGCTCAACTAGCCATAACACCGGGGAGCTGTTTTTT. The genes are TRBV7-9 and TRBJ2-2, with D possibly being TRBD2 (6 bases). Germline lookup yields CDR1 SEHNR and CDR2 FQNEAQ (reference sequence). Trimming cost V 4 bases and J 2 bases, with 11 bases left between them. This CDR3 contains 15 residues. Supplemented by reference TRBV7-9 and TRBJ2-2, the full variable domain reads DTGVSQNPRHKITKRGQNVTFRCDPISEHNRLYWYRQTLGQGPEFLTYFQNEAQLEKSRLLSDRFSAERPKGSFSTLEIQRTEQGDSAMYLCASSSTSHNTGELFFGEGSRLTVL.

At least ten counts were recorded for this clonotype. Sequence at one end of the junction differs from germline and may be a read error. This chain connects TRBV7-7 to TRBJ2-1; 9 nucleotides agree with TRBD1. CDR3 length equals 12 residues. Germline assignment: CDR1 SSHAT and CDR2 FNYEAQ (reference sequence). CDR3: CASSAQGAKQFF. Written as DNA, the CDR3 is TGTGCTAGCAGTGCACAGGGGGCAAAGCAGTTCTTC.